The sequence of this T cell receptor (beta chain) was determined in a study of blood T cell repertoires in COVID-19. Turning to the study itself: Acute and convalescent COVID-19 samples came from the United States, Italy and Spain. PBMCs, B-cell-depleted T cells, or T cells were the source of the cDNA or gDNA that made up the material.

V was cut by 8 bases and J by 0 bases, with 10 bases left in between. CDR3 size: 13 residues. The V gene's germline CDR1 is SGHRS and CDR2 YFSETQ. The table came from immunoSEQ multiplex PCR; TCRdb's copy has only in-frame clones and leaves some out. Counted here are 220,000 or so clones, around 90% occurring once; the ten biggest clones make up just over 0.85%. In terms of age and location, participants ranged from roughly 18 to 90 years and lived in about 25 US areas. Each participant's cohort was designated according to participant-reported clinical history. The rearrangement joins TRBV5-1 to TRBJ2-3; D may be TRBD2 (5 bases). Sequencing was performed on PBMCs or T cells enriched from blood (not recorded which). This TCR was recovered from a man aged 50-59 years who had been exposed to COVID-19. The CDR3 DNA sequence: TGCGCCAGTGCGCGGGCTAGCACAGATACGCAGTATTTT. This sequence encodes CASARASTDTQYF.